Sequencing of this T cell receptor (beta chain) was carried out in a study of blood T cell repertoires in COVID-19 (dated by TCRdb to 2020 to 2022). Describing the broader study: Samples from collaborators originated in the United States, Italy and Spain and spanned both the acute and convalescent phases of COVID-19. The prospective study material was composed of cDNA or gDNA derived from T cells, B-cell-depleted T cells, or PBMCs. The dataset comprised deeply sampled blood TCRbeta repertoires from subjects exposed to, actively infected with, or recovered from COVID-19. The repertoires were released in a freely available public database meant as a resource for research on the immune response to SARS-CoV-2. Samples came from the ongoing ImmuneRACE study (first 160 participants) plus 1,254 subjects from 6 global collaborators. Nearly every sample came with metadata listing a de-identified subject ID, COVID-19 status, age in years and sex. Where available, HLA class I and class II types were obtained from metadata supplied by the sample provider rather than from assay-based typing.

The junction carries 16 bases between V and J, which are trimmed by 6 bases and 2 bases respectively. The germline V gene provides CDR1 MNHNS and CDR2 SASEGT. The CDR3 runs 15 residues from the cysteine to the phenylalanine. Left in the record is the CDR3 DNA by itself, 45 bases read in frame from the first base. TCRbeta CDR3 regions were amplified from genomic DNA using the immunoSEQ Assay, a bias-controlled multiplex PCR. The authors processed their data as follows. Nucleated cell counts per sample were estimated from amplification of reference gene primers within the assay. To quantify the absolute abundance of each unique TCRbeta CDR3 rearrangement, sequence reads were collapsed and filtered. For each sample, productive Simpson clonality was calculated by taking the square root of Simpson's diversity index across productive rearrangements. Imported from immuneACCESS, the table was reduced by TCRdb to in-frame sequences with V and J called. These copies leave out some clones; in studies compared against another copy, an unresolved V gene accounts for under half, and the cause of the remainder is not known. V and J calls and clone size are copied from that table; D and trimming were computed from the DNA. Recorded for this sample are approximately 400,000 clones; roughly 77% of them occurred a single time. The leading ten clones occupy about 1% of the sample.

Points on this clone: Its specific antigen is unknown. No qualities accompany the bases; no much larger clone lies one base away.

Beyond this particular receptor, the publication reports: The amount of clinical and demographic metadata varied by source and participant and was provided uncurated.

Whole blood was collected in K2EDTA tubes by collaborating institutions according to the institutions' own protocols. For TCRbeta analysis, collaborators shipped samples as frozen whole blood, isolated PBMCs, or DNA extracted from either of those sample types. The rearranged segments are TRBV6-1 and TRBJ1-1; the D segment could be TRBD1, given 5 matching bases. The sequence was obtained from a human donor with acute or convalescent COVID-19. The donor label of this sample is uncertain. The sequenced sample consisted of peripheral blood. The DNA sequence follows: TGTGCCAGCAGAGAATTGACAGTACCCAACACTGAAGCTTTCTTT. Its amino acids are CASRELTVPNTEAFF.